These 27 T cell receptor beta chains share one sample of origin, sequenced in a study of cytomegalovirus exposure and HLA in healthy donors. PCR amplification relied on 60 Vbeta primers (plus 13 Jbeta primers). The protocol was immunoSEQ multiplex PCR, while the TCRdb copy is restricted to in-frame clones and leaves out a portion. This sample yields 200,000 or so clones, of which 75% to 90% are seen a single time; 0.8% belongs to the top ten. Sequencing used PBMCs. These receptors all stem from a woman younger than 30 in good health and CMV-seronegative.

In nucleotides, the CDR3 is TGTGCCAGCTCACCTTATAATGAGCAGTTCTTC. Protein product: CASSPYNEQFF. The chain links TRBV18 to TRBJ2-1; D gene uncertain. The CDR3 spans 11 residues. Deletions cut 3 bases from V and 7 bases from J, with 4 bases between. The germline V gene has CDR1 KGHSH and CDR2 LQKENI.

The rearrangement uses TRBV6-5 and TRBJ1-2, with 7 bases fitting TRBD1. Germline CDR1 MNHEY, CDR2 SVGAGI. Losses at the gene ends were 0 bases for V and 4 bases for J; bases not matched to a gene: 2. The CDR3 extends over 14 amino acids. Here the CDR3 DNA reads TGTGCCAGCAGTTACTCACAGGGGTCCTATGGCTACACCTTC. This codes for CASSYSQGSYGYTF.

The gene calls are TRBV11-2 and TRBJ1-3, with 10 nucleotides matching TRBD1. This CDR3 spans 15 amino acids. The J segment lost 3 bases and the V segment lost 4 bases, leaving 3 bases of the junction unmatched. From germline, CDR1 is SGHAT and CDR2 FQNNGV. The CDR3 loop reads CASSSGTGDGNTIYF. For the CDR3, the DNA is TGTGCCAGCAGCTCGGGGACAGGGGATGGAAACACCATATATTTT.

For the CDR3, the DNA is TGTGCCAGCAGCTTAGCGGGCAGGGATGGCTACACCTTC. Amino acid sequence: CASSLAGRDGYTF. This sequence joins TRBV11-3 and TRBJ1-2; D might be TRBD1 (5 bases). The CDR3 contains 13 residues. Deletions cut 1 base from V and 6 bases from J, with 9 bases between. Germline CDR1 is SGHNT and CDR2 is YENEEA. Together with reference TRBV11-3 and TRBJ1-2, the CDR3 gives the full variable domain: EAGVVQSPRYKIIEKKQPVAFWCNPISGHNTLYWYLQNLGQGPELLIRYENEEAVDDSQLPKDRFSAERLKGVDSTLKIQPAELGDSAVYLCASSLAGRDGYTFGSGTRLTVV.

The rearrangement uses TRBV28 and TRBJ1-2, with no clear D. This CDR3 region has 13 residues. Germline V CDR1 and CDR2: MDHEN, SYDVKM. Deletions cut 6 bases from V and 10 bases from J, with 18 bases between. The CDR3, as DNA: TGTGCCAGCAGCCGAAGTCCCCGGAGGGCCTACACCTTC. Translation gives CASSRSPRRAYTF.

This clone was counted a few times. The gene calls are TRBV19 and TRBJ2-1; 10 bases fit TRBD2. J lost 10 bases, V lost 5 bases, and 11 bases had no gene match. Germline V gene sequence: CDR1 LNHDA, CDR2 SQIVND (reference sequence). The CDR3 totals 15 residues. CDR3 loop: CASSSRAGGLREQFF. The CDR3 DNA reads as TGTGCCAGTAGTTCTAGAGCGGGGGGGCTTCGGGAGCAGTTCTTC.

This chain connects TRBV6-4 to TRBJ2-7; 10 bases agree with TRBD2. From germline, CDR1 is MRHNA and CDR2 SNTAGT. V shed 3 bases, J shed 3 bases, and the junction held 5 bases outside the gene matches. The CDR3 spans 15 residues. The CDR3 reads CASSDLPSGSYEQYF. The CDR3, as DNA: TGTGCCAGCAGTGATCTCCCTAGCGGGAGCTACGAGCAGTACTTC.

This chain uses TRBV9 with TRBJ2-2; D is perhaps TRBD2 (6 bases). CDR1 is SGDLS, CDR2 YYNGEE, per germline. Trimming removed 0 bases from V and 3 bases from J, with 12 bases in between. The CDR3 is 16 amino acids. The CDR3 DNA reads TGTGCCAGCAGCGTAGCTGGGACGGGGGACACCGGGGAGCTGTTTTTT. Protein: CASSVAGTGDTGELFF.

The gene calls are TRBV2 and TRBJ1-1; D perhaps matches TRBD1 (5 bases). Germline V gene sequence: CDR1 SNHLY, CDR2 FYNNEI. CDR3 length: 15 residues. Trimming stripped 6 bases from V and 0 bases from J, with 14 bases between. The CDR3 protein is CASRGVRHLNTEAFF. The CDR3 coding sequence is TGTGCCAGCAGAGGGGTCAGGCACCTGAACACTGAAGCTTTCTTT.

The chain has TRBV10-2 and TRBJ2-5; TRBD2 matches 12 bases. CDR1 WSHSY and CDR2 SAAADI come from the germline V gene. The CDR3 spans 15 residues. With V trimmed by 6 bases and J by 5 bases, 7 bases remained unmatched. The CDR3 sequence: CASRLAGTSGETQYF. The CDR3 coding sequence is TGCGCCAGCAGACTAGCTGGGACTAGCGGGGAGACCCAGTACTTC.

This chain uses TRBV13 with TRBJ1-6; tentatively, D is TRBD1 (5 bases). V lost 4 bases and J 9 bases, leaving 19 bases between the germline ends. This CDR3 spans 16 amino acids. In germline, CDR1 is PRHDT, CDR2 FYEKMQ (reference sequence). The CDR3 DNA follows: TGTGCCAGCAGCTCTATACCCCCCCCGGGGGGTTCACCCCTCCACTTT. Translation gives CASSSIPPPGGSPLHF. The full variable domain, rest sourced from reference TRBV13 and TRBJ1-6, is AAGVIQSPRHLIKEKRETATLKCYPIPRHDTVYWYQQGPGQDPQFLISFYEKMQSDKGSIPDRFSAQQFSDYHSELNMSSLELGDSALYFCASSSIPPPGGSPLHFGNGTRLTVT.

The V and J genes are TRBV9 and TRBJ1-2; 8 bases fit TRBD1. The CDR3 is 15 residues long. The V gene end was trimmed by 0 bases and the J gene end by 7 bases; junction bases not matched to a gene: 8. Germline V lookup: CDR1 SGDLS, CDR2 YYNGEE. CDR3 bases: TGTGCCAGCAGCGTAGAGGACAGGGTCGACTCTGGCTACACCTTC. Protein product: CASSVEDRVDSGYTF.

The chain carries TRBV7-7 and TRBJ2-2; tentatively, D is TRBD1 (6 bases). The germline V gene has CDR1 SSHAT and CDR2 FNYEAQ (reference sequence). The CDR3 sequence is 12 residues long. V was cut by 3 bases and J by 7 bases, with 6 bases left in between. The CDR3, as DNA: TGTGCCAGCAGCTTCAGGGGCGGGGAGCTGTTTTTT. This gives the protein CASSFRGGELFF. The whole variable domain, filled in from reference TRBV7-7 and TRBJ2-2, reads GAGVSQSPRYKVTKRGQDVTLRCDPISSHATLYWYQQALGQGPEFLTYFNYEAQPDKSGLPSDRFSAERPEGSISTLTIQRTEQRDSAMYRCASSFRGGELFFGEGSRLTVL.

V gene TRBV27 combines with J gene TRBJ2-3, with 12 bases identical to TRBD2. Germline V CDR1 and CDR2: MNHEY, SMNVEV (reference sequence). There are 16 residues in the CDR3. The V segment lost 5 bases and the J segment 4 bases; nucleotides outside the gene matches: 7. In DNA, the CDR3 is TGTGCCAGCAGTGCCAGACTAGCGGGAGTCCCAGATACGCAGTATTTT. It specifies CASSARLAGVPDTQYF.

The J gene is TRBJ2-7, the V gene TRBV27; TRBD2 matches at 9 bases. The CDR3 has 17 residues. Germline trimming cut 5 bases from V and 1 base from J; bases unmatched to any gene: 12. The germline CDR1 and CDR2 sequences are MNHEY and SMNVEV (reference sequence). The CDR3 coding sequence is TGTGCCAGCAGTCCCCGAGGAGGTAGCGGGAGTTCCTACGAGCAGTACTTC. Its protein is CASSPRGGSGSSYEQYF.

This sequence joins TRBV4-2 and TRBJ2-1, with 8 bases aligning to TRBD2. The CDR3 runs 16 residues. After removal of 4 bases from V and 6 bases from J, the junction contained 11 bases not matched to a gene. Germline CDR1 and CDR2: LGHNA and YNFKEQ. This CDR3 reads CASSPRYGGGLNEQFF. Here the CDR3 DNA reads TGTGCCAGCAGCCCCCGCTACGGGGGGGGACTCAATGAGCAGTTCTTC.

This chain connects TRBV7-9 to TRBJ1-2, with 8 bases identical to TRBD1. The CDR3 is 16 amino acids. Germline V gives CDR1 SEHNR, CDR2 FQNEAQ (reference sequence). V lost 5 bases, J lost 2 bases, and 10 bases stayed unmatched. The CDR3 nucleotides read TGTGCCAGCAGCGGTCCGGGACAGGCTTACAACTATGGCTACACCTTC. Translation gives CASSGPGQAYNYGYTF.

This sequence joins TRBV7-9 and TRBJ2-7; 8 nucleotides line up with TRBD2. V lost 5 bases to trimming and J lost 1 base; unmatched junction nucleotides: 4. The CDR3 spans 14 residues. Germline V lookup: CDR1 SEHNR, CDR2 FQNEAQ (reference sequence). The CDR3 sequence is CASSPTSGSYEQYF. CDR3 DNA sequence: TGTGCCAGCAGCCCCACTAGCGGTTCCTACGAGCAGTACTTC.

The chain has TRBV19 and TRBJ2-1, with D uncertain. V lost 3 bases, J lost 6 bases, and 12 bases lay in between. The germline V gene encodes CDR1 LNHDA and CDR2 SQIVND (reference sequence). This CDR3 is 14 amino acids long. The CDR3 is CASSMRRVGNEQFF. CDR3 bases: TGTGCCAGTAGTATGAGACGGGTGGGCAATGAGCAGTTCTTC.

The CDR3 region is CASSWETSSYEQYF. The CDR3 coding sequence is TGTGCCAGCAGTTGGGAGACTAGTTCCTACGAGCAGTACTTC. V gene TRBV6-6 combines with J gene TRBJ2-7, with D possibly TRBD2 on 6 matching bases. The CDR3 has 14 amino acids. The germline V gene encodes CDR1 MNHNY and CDR2 SVGAGI (reference sequence). V was shortened by 4 bases and J by 1 base, with 11 bases between the two germline ends.

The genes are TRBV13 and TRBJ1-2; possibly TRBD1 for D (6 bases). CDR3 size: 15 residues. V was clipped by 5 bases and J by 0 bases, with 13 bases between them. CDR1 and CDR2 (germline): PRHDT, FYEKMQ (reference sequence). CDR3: CASSSGPGANYGYTF. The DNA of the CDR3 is TGTGCCAGCAGCAGTGGGCCAGGGGCTAACTATGGCTACACCTTC.

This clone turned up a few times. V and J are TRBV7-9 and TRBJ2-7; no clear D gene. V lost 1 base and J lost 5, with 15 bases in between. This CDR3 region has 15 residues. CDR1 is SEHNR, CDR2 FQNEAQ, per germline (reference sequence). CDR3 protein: CASSLELVTPNEQYF. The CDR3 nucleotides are TGTGCCAGCAGCTTAGAGTTAGTGACACCCAACGAGCAGTACTTC.

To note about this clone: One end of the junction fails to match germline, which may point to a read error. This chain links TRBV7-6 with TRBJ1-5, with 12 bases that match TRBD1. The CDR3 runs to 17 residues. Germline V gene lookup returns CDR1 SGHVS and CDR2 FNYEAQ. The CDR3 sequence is CASSLALGTGGNQPQHF. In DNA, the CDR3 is TGTGCCAGCAGCTTAGCTCTGGGGACAGGGGGCAACCAGCCCCAGCATTTT. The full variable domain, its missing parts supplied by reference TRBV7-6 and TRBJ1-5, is GAGVSQSPRYKVTKRGQDVALRCDPISGHVSLYWYRQALGQGPEFLTYFNYEAQQDKSGLPNDRFSAERPEGSISTLTIQRTEQRDSAMYRCASSLALGTGGNQPQHFGDGTRLSIL.

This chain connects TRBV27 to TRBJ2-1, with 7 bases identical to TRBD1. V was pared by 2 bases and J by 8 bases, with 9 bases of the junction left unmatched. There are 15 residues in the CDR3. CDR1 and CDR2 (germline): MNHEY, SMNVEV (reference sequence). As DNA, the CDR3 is TGTGCCAGCAGTTTAGAGGGGGCGGTTGCCGATGAGCAGTTCTTC. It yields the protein CASSLEGAVADEQFF.

As DNA, the CDR3 is TGCGCCAGCAGCCTCGGGACTAGATCCGTTGATACGCAGTATTTT. Residues: CASSLGTRSVDTQYF. This chain links TRBV5-1 with TRBJ2-3, with TRBD2 matching over 8 bases. The CDR3 is made up of 15 amino acids. V lost 4 bases, J lost 6 bases, and 10 bases stayed unmatched. Per the germline V gene, CDR1 is SGHRS and CDR2 is YFSETQ.

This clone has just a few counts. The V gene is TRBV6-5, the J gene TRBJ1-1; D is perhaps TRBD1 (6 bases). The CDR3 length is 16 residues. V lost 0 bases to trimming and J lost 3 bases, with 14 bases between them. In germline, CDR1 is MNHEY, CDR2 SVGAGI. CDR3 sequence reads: CASSYSLGAGDTEAFF. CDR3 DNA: TGTGCCAGCAGTTACTCCCTGGGGGCTGGAGACACTGAAGCTTTCTTT.

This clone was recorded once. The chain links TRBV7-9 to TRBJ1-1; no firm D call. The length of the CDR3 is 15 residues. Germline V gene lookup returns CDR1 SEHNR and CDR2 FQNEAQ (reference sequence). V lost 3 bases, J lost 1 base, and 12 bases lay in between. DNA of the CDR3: TGTGCCAGCAGCTTTGAGGGCACCAGGAACACTGAAGCTTTCTTT. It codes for CASSFEGTRNTEAFF.